The 14 T cell receptor beta chains below were found in one sample sequenced in a study of blood T cell repertoires in COVID-19 (dated by TCRdb to 2020 to 2021). To prepare the library, the immunoSEQ multiplex PCR assay was applied. In TCRdb, the immuneACCESS table is reduced to in-frame sequences with V and J assigned. These tables do not hold every clone; where another copy was compared, an unresolved V gene accounts for under half, and the others remain unexplained. Within this sample are under 90,000 clones, with roughly nine tenths of them counted one time only. Roughly 7.3% of the sample is taken by the ten largest. Sequences were obtained from peripheral blood. Receptors originate from a man between 40 and 49 years old with COVID-19, enrolled during active disease.

The chain links TRBV11-1 to TRBJ2-2; 7 bases are shared with TRBD2. Germline assignment: CDR1 SGHAT and CDR2 FQDESV (reference sequence). After removal of 5 bases from V and 7 bases from J, the junction contained 10 bases not matched to a gene. The CDR3 length is 15 residues. CDR3: CASSQLGRGGGELFF. As DNA, the CDR3 is TGTGCCAGCAGCCAATTGGGGAGGGGTGGCGGGGAGCTGTTTTTT.

This chain connects TRBV18 to TRBJ2-3; 8 nucleotides match TRBD2. Germline V gives CDR1 KGHSH, CDR2 LQKENI. The CDR3 extends over 17 amino acids. With V trimmed by 2 bases and J by 0 bases, 7 bases remained unmatched. The CDR3 DNA reads TGTGCCAGCTCACCAGGCGACGGGGGGGATAGCACAGATACGCAGTATTTT. This sequence encodes CASSPGDGGDSTDTQYF.

This chain joins TRBV5-4 and TRBJ2-1; the match to TRBD2 covers 10 bases. The CDR3 has 15 residues. From germline, CDR1 is SGHNT and CDR2 YYREEE (reference sequence). V shed 3 bases, J shed 7 bases, and the junction held 7 bases outside the gene matches. CDR3 bases: TGTGCCAGCAGCTCCACCTTAGCGGGGGGTAATGAGCAGTTCTTC. Protein sequence: CASSSTLAGGNEQFF. The full variable domain, rest sourced from reference TRBV5-4 and TRBJ2-1, is ETGVTQSPTHLIKTRGQQVTLRCSSQSGHNTVSWYQQALGQGPQFIFQYYREEENGRGNFPPRFSGLQFPNYSSELNVNALELDDSALYLCASSSTLAGGNEQFFGPGTRLTVL.

The genes are TRBV5-4 and TRBJ2-1; D perhaps matches TRBD2 (5 bases). The CDR3 extends over 13 amino acids. The germline V and J ends were trimmed by 10 bases and 5 bases, with 16 bases remaining between them. CDR1 and CDR2 (germline): SGHNT, YYREEE (reference sequence). The CDR3 nucleotides are TGTGCCGCGGGCCTCCCGTCCAACAATGAGCAGTTCTTC. This codes for CAAGLPSNNEQFF.

The chain couples TRBV10-3 to TRBJ2-1; 9 bases agree with TRBD2. This CDR3 is 15 amino acids long. J lost 3 bases, V lost 3 bases, and 3 bases had no gene match. From germline, CDR1 is ENHRY and CDR2 SYGVKD. CDR3 DNA sequence: TGTGCCATCAGTGATATAGCGGGGGACTACAATGAGCAGTTCTTC. Amino acid sequence: CAISDIAGDYNEQFF.

This clone was observed a single time. CDR3 region: CASSYSFSPLHF. The CDR3 DNA sequence: TGTGCCAGCAGTTACTCCTTTTCACCCCTCCACTTT. This chain joins TRBV6-5 and TRBJ1-6; D uncertain. V was trimmed by 0 bases and J by 9 bases, leaving 3 bases between them. Germline CDR1 and CDR2: MNHEY and SVGAGI. The length of the CDR3 is 12 residues.

J is TRBJ2-5 and V is TRBV6-5, with 7 bases aligning to TRBD2. CDR1 is MNHEY, CDR2 SVGAGI, per germline. The CDR3 extends over 14 amino acids. V lost 7 bases, J lost 7 bases, and 12 bases stayed unmatched. The DNA for the CDR3 is TGTGCCAGCATGAGCGGGGTCCTCGTCGCGACCCAGTACTTC. Residues: CASMSGVLVATQYF.

This sequence joins TRBV28 and TRBJ1-4; D gene ambiguous. V shed 6 bases and J shed 0 bases, with 14 bases lying between them. Germline assignment: CDR1 MDHEN and CDR2 SYDVKM. The CDR3 runs to 16 residues. The CDR3 sequence is CASRFGARATNEKLFF. CDR3 nucleotides: TGTGCCAGCAGATTTGGTGCAAGAGCAACTAATGAAAAACTGTTTTTT.

V is TRBV29-1 and J is TRBJ2-7; 11 nucleotides agree with TRBD1. J gave up 0 bases and V 7 bases, and 5 bases lay outside the gene matches. This CDR3 has 14 amino acids. Looked up from germline, CDR1 is SQVTM and CDR2 is ANQGSEA. The CDR3 spells CSARDRGSSYEQYF. The CDR3 DNA sequence: TGCAGCGCCAGGGACAGGGGGAGCTCCTACGAGCAGTACTTC.

V gene TRBV5-5 combines with J gene TRBJ1-4; 7 positions agree with TRBD1. V shed 3 bases and J 4 bases; nucleotides not matched to a gene: 6. Germline values: CDR1 SGHKS, CDR2 YYEKEE (reference sequence). The CDR3 is 15 residues long. The CDR3, as DNA: TGTGCCAGCAGCTCTCTCGGACAGGTTAATGAAAAACTGTTTTTT. Translating it yields CASSSLGQVNEKLFF. Full variable domain (outside the CDR3, taken from reference TRBV5-5 and TRBJ1-4): DAGVTQSPTHLIKTRGQQVTLRCSPISGHKSVSWYQQVLGQGPQFIFQYYEKEERGRGNFPDRFSARQFPNYSSELNVNALLLGDSALYLCASSSLGQVNEKLFFGSGTQLSVL.

The chain employs TRBV7-3 and TRBJ2-1; 8 nucleotides align to TRBD2. The CDR3 is 18 residues long. Germline CDR1 SGHTA, CDR2 FQGTGA. Trimming removed 4 bases from V and 1 base from J; junction bases left unmatched: 12. The CDR3 spells CASSSRGGSGVSYNEQFF. DNA for the CDR3: TGTGCCAGCAGCTCAAGGGGTGGTAGCGGGGTATCCTACAATGAGCAGTTCTTC.

This sequence joins TRBV6-6 and TRBJ2-7, with a weak D call TRBD1 (5 bases). Germline CDR1 and CDR2: MNHNY and SVGAGI (reference sequence). There are 15 residues in the CDR3. Trimming shortened V by 4 bases and J by 2 bases, and 15 bases separated the two germline ends. CDR3 sequence: CASSSLPDSAYEQYF. CDR3 sequence (DNA): TGTGCCAGCAGTTCCCTCCCTGACAGTGCCTACGAGCAGTACTTC.

The rearrangement joins TRBV29-1 to TRBJ1-2; 7 bases fit TRBD1. This CDR3 is built from 12 residues. The trim removed 5 bases at V and 7 bases at J, leaving 7 bases unmatched. Germline V gene lookup returns CDR1 SQVTM and CDR2 ANQGSEA. CDR3 residues: CSVRDRPRGYTF. DNA of the CDR3: TGCAGCGTTAGGGACAGACCCCGTGGCTACACCTTC.

This clone has just one count. The chain combines TRBV5-1 with TRBJ1-1; perhaps TRBD1 as D (5 bases). The CDR3 contains 14 residues. Between the trimmed V and J ends, which lost 5 bases and 2 bases, there was a span of 13 bases. CDR1 and CDR2 (germline): SGHRS, YFSETQ. The CDR3 DNA reads as TGCGCCAGCAGACTCAGGGATCTCAACACTGAAGCTTTCTTT. Translated, it gives CASRLRDLNTEAFF.